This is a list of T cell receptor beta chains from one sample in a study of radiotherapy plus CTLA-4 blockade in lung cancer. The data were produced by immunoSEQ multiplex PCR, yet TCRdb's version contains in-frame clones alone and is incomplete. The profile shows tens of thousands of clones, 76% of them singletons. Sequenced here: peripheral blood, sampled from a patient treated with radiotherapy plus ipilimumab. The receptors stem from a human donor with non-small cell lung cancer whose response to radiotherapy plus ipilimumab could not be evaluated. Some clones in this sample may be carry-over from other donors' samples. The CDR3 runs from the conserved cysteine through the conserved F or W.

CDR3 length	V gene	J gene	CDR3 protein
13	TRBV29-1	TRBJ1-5	CSVVNSLDQPQHF
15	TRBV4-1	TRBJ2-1	CASSPRDSVYNEQFF
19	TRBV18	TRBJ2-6	CASSPRTTSGSSGANVLTF
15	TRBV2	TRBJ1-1	CASSDHRGHRSGAFF
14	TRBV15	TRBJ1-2	CATSRVGTGANYTF
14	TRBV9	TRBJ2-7	CASSFGQGNDEQYF
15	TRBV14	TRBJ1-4	CASSQFPQTNEKLFF
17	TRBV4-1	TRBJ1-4	CASSDGRQGARNEKLFF
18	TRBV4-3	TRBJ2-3	CASSQGSGGARSSDTQYF
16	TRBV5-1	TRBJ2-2	CASSLNSGSNTGELFF
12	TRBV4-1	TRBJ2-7	CASSQERYEQYF
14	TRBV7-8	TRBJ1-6	CASSLGQGGSPLHF
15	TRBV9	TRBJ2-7	CASSLGTGETYEQYF
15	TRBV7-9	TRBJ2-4	CASSLYGTDKNIQYF
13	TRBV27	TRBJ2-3	CASSTPRDDTQYF
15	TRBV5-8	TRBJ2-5	CASSLESTGSETQYF
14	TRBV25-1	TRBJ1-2	CASSDPGTVFGYTF